Listed below are T cell receptor beta chains from one sample, sequenced in a study of shared clonotypes between healthy human individuals. Data came from immunoSEQ multiplex PCR; TCRdb stores just in-frame clones and leaves some out. The sample yields 500,000 to 700,000 clones, 85% to 95% seen once. What was sequenced was naive CD8+ T cells sorted from blood. These TCRs come from a woman in her 30s in good health. CDR3s include the opening cysteine and the closing phenylalanine or tryptophan.

v_call: TRBV7-9; j_call: TRBJ2-7; cdr3_aa: CASSTTTSGPSSYEQYF
v_call: TRBV5-6; j_call: TRBJ2-7; cdr3_aa: CASSLGDSLYEQYF
v_call: TRBV4-1; j_call: TRBJ2-5; cdr3_aa: CASSQDLSDETQYF
v_call: TRBV5-5; j_call: TRBJ2-1; cdr3_aa: CASSLAEVGNLYNEQFF
v_call: TRBV5-6; j_call: TRBJ2-7; cdr3_aa: CASSLGSGQGISYEQYF
v_call: TRBV6-1; j_call: TRBJ1-5; cdr3_aa: CASSELRGRQPQHF
v_call: TRBV27; j_call: TRBJ2-4; cdr3_aa: CASSYGQGTAKNIQYF
v_call: TRBV27; j_call: NA; cdr3_aa: CASSPGTSGRGEQYF
v_call: TRBV4-2; j_call: TRBJ2-1; cdr3_aa: CASSQELSNDEQFF
v_call: TRBV4-1; j_call: NA; cdr3_aa: CASSQKVGQYEQYF
v_call: TRBV5-8; j_call: TRBJ1-5; cdr3_aa: CASSFFVAHGNQPQHF
v_call: TRBV6-1; j_call: TRBJ1-5; cdr3_aa: CASSEAGGGNQPQHF
v_call: TRBV6-6; j_call: TRBJ2-7; cdr3_aa: CASSYSSGSAYEQYF
v_call: TRBV13; j_call: TRBJ2-7; cdr3_aa: CASSLGGEGPYEQYF
v_call: TRBV4-2; j_call: TRBJ2-7; cdr3_aa: CASSQGNEQYF
v_call: TRBV28; j_call: TRBJ2-2; cdr3_aa: CASRTGATGELFF
v_call: TRBV4-2; j_call: TRBJ2-2; cdr3_aa: CASSHDTFTSTGELFF
v_call: TRBV7-8; j_call: TRBJ2-3; cdr3_aa: CASSYSGNMDTQYF
v_call: TRBV6-5; j_call: TRBJ1-1; cdr3_aa: CASSYSGSGNTEAFF
v_call: TRBV5-1; j_call: TRBJ2-7; cdr3_aa: CASSSTWGTGGDEQYF
v_call: TRBV7-9; j_call: TRBJ2-5; cdr3_aa: CASSLAPLAAQETQYF
v_call: TRBV9; j_call: TRBJ1-2; cdr3_aa: CASSVGGDGDYGYTF
v_call: TRBV9; j_call: TRBJ1-4; cdr3_aa: CASSYDREGEKLFF
v_call: TRBV27; j_call: TRBJ1-6; cdr3_aa: CASSKASSYNSPLHF
v_call: TRBV2; j_call: TRBJ2-5; cdr3_aa: CASSAPTPFRDQETQYF
v_call: TRBV19; j_call: TRBJ2-7; cdr3_aa: CASSPEGLAGHYEQYF
v_call: TRBV27; j_call: TRBJ2-7; cdr3_aa: CASSLGQGTYEQYF
v_call: TRBV11-2; j_call: TRBJ1-5; cdr3_aa: CASSPSTNQPQHF
v_call: TRBV28; j_call: TRBJ1-1; cdr3_aa: CASRPGQGTEAFF
v_call: TRBV5-4; j_call: TRBJ2-7; cdr3_aa: CASSDPGSGQYF
v_call: TRBV7-6; j_call: TRBJ2-7; cdr3_aa: CASSLASSYEQYF
v_call: TRBV6-1; j_call: TRBJ2-7; cdr3_aa: CASSVRLTPTYEQYF
v_call: TRBV6-6; j_call: TRBJ1-5; cdr3_aa: CASTPDSYSNQPQHF
v_call: TRBV27; j_call: TRBJ2-7; cdr3_aa: CASSSQGSGNAYEQYF
v_call: TRBV6-1; j_call: TRBJ2-7; cdr3_aa: CASSEIAGDYEQYF
v_call: TRBV7-9; j_call: TRBJ2-7; cdr3_aa: CASSPTSNSYEQYF
v_call: TRBV5-4; j_call: TRBJ2-7; cdr3_aa: CASSGDSEQYF
v_call: TRBV6-1; j_call: TRBJ1-1; cdr3_aa: CASSEARGTVFGNTEAFF
v_call: TRBV2; j_call: TRBJ1-5; cdr3_aa: CASSEAGYQPQHF
v_call: TRBV9; j_call: TRBJ2-1; cdr3_aa: CASSFPRGSSSGSLKLYNEQFF
v_call: TRBV27; j_call: TRBJ1-1; cdr3_aa: CASSFLGKNTEAFF
v_call: TRBV5-1; j_call: TRBJ1-4; cdr3_aa: CASSLAQGWNEKLFF
v_call: TRBV19; j_call: NA; cdr3_aa: CARGLDSYEQYF
v_call: TRBV4-1; j_call: TRBJ2-2; cdr3_aa: CASSQVGEPGELFF
v_call: TRBV6-1; j_call: TRBJ1-1; cdr3_aa: CARPPGQRVNTEAFF
v_call: TRBV6-5; j_call: TRBJ2-3; cdr3_aa: CASALAGFTDTQYF
v_call: TRBV13; j_call: NA; cdr3_aa: CASSSGTGDSYEQYF
v_call: TRBV11-3; j_call: NA; cdr3_aa: CASSLRTGVYEQYF
v_call: TRBV19; j_call: TRBJ1-3; cdr3_aa: CASSIYGDGNTIYF
v_call: TRBV28; j_call: TRBJ1-1; cdr3_aa: CASGRDMNTEAFF
v_call: TRBV27; j_call: TRBJ2-2; cdr3_aa: CASSLAGVDSGTGELFF